This TCR beta chain was observed in a study of blood T cell repertoires in COVID-19. Study at large: Both acute and convalescent COVID-19 samples were obtained from the United States, Italy and Spain.

Assignments of participants to cohorts depended upon their own reported clinical history. The repertoire was sequenced with immunoSEQ multiplex PCR; TCRdb's copy has only in-frame clones and lacks some. The table has fewer than 350,000 clones, 90% seen once. The germline V gene encodes CDR1 SGHDN and CDR2 FVKESK. This CDR3 has 14 amino acids. V trimming: 8 bases; J trimming: 6 bases; junction bases outside the gene matches: 9. This chain joins TRBV14 and TRBJ2-4, with 8 bases that match TRBD1. The clonotype comes from a woman aged 18-29 years with acute COVID-19. Sequenced: PBMCs or T cells enriched from blood (not recorded which). The CDR3 nucleotides are TGTGCCAGCTCGGAACAGGGGGTTTTAAACATTCAGTACTTC. Translation gives CASSEQGVLNIQYF.